This entry features one TCR beta chain sequence. Which antigen it targets is not known. No clone much larger than this one lies a single base away; base qualities are absent. The same CDR3 can be traced to other DNA sequences in this sample. Donors were healthy HIV-negative adults with no recently reported acute infections or vaccinations. Every donor was a Caucasian adult living in Nashville, Tennessee, USA. CD4+ T cells were enriched through magnetic negative selection, after which naive cells were positively selected on CD45RA and the remaining negative fraction served as the memory subset. After blood collection by leukapheresis, PBMCs were isolated using Ficoll-Histopaque density gradient centrifugation and then cryopreserved in the vapor phase of liquid nitrogen. Purity and quantity of every magnetically sorted T cell population were checked by analytical flow cytometry. From each sorted fraction, genomic DNA was isolated and quantified by UV absorbance on a Nanodrop 2000c.

Using the deep immunoSEQ assay, TCR CDR3 regions were amplified from genomic DNA by multiplex PCR. Genomic DNA extracted from each cell subset was distributed evenly over all wells of several immunoSEQ 96-well plates, and each plate served as one replicate. Each replicate PCR for sorted subsets received roughly 200 ng genomic DNA, equal to roughly 29,000 T cell genomes. The purified libraries were quantified using a Qubit 3.0 fluorometer, sized with a Bioanalyzer 2100, and then quantified again using the KAPA Library Quantification kit. A separate single-read 150-cycle Illumina NextSeq 550 flow cell was used to sequence each immunoSEQ 96-well plate. Per the authors' processing: Because the immunoSEQ output included only junctional sequences and no quality scores, the filtering could not be the same as the filtering used for full-length reads. Sequences were annotated with PyIR, a Python wrapper for IgBLAST v1.9, and V/J genes and CDR3 were assigned using IMGT germline references. Any read was removed if the V/J assignment was weak (E-value above 1e-6), the CDR3 was missing, or the read contained stop codons, out-of-frame junctions, or ambiguous translated residues. V3J clonotypes were defined by identical inferred V gene, J gene, and CDR3 amino acid sequence. Percentage overlap between repertoires was calculated by dividing the number of shared unique clonotypes by the size of the smaller repertoire. Repertoire richness was assessed with RTK rarefaction, the Chao1 estimator, and Recon v2.1 estimates of unobserved clonotypes. Generation probabilities were computed with OLGA for all TCRbeta clonotypes obtained by the gDNA method from four donors. TCRdb provides this immuneACCESS table in a form limited to in-frame rearrangements. Some clones are lacking; in checked studies, under half of them reflect an unresolved V gene, and why the rest are absent is not known. D and trimming were read from the DNA, whereas the V and J calls and clone size are those reported in that table. The sample includes about 1.1 million clones, with approximately 80% observed a single time. Roughly 0.83% of the sample lies in the top ten.

V drops 0 bases and J drops 2 bases, leaving 5 bases in between. Based on the germline V gene, the CDR1 and CDR2 sequences are SGHRS and YFSETQ. The CDR3 numbers 13 residues from cysteine through phenylalanine. Just CDR3 DNA is preserved here, 39 bases in frame from base 1. These data are taken from a study of shared clonotypes between healthy human individuals (dated by TCRdb to the early 2020s). About the investigation overall: A few men and a couple of women, aged 18 to 49 years, made up the cohort. For each donor, three plates each were used for CD4 naive and CD4 memory, two plates were used for CD8 naive, and one plate was used for CD8 memory. To estimate repertoire size and how much clonotypes are shared between individuals, the study performed deep sequencing of blood TCR repertoires from a handful of healthy adults. To increase sequencing depth and limit assay-specific biases, different laboratories used diverse techniques to prepare libraries and sequence TCR repertoires. Leukapheresis yielded between about 0.85 and 10 billion PBMCs per donor. Study-level results and caveats: About 5% of naive CD4, around 3.5% of naive CD8, approximately 2.2% of memory CD4, and approximately 0.4% of memory CD8 clonotypes were shared across several donors. The genetic and exposure-history diversity represented was limited by the small number of donors. Rarefaction of sorted-subset datasets indicated incomplete sequencing despite the large sequencing depth. Compared with non-shared clonotypes, clonotypes shared by all four sorted-subset donors had higher generation probabilities. Only blood was sampled, and tissue TCR repertoires likely differ from those in blood. Pairwise subsampling indicated that sequencing depth was expected to affect the degree of clonotype sharing among donors. Naive subsets generally had larger estimated clonotype richness than memory subsets did.

This sequence was found in a man between 18 and 29 years old in good health. Some clones in this sample may be carry-over from other donors' samples. Sequencing input: memory CD4+ T cells from PBMCs. What the cell subset or site label conveys for this sample: CD45RA-negative fraction. The V and J segments used are TRBV5-1 and TRBJ1-1; the D gene assignment is ambiguous. The DNA sequence reads TGCGCCAGCAGCTTGGGAACAAACACTGAAGCTTTCTTT. Its coded protein is CASSLGTNTEAFF.